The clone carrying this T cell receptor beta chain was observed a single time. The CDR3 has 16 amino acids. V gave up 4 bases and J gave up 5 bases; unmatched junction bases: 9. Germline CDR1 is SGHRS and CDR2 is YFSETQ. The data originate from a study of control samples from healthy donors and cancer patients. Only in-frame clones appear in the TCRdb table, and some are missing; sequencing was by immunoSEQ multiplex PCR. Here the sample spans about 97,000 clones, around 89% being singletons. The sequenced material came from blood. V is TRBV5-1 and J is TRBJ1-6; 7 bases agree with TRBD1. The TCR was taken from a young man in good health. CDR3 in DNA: TGCGCCAGCAGCCTCGCCAAGGGACAGAATAATTCACCCCTCCACTTT. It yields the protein CASSLAKGQNNSPLHF. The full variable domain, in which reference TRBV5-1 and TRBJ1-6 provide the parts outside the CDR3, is KAGVTQTPRYLIKTRGQQVTLSCSPISGHRSVSWYQQTPGQGLQFLFEYFSETQRNKGNFPGRFSGRQFSNSRSEMNVSTLELGDSALYLCASSLAKGQNNSPLHFGNGTRLTVT.